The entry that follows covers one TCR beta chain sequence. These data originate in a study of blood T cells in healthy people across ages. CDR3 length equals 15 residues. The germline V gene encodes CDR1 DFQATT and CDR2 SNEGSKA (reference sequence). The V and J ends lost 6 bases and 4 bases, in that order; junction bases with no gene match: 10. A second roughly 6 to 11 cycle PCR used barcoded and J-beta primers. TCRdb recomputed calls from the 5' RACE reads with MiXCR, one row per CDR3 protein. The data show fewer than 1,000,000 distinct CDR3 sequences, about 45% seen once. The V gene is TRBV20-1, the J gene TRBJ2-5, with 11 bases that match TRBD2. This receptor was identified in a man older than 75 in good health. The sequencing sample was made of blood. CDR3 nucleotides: TGCAGTGCCAGCTTACTAGCGGGAGCGAGAGAGACCCAGTACTTC. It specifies CSASLLAGARETQYF.